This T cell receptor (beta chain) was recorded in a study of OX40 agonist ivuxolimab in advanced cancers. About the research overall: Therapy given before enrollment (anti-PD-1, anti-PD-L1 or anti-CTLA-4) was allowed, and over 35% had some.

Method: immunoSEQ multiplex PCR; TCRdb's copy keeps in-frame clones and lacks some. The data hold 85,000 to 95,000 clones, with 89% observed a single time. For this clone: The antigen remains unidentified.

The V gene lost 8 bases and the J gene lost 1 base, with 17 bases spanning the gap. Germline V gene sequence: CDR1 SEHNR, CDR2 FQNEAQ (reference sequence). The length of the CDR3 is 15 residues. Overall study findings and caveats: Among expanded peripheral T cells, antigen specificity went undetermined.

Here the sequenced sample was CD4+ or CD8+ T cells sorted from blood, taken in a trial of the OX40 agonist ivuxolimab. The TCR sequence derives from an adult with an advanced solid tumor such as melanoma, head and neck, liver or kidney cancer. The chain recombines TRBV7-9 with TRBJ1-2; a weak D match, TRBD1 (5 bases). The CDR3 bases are TGTGCCAGCGGAGGCAGGCGACAGATTAACTATGGCTACACCTTC. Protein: CASGGRRQINYGYTF.